This entry lists 17 T cell receptor beta chains sequenced from one sample in a study of blood T cell repertoires in COVID-19. Assay used: immunoSEQ multiplex PCR; TCRdb lists only in-frame clones, some missing. In the table there are about 220,000 clones, 82% of which are singletons. The sequencing sample was made of PBMCs or T cells enriched from blood (not recorded which). All receptors come from a woman aged 55-70 years who had recovered from COVID-19.

This chain joins TRBV11-2 and TRBJ2-7; the match to TRBD1 covers 8 bases. Trimming cost V 0 bases and J 0 bases; bases outside gene matches: 1. CDR1 SGHAT and CDR2 FQNNGV come from the germline V gene. The CDR3 runs 15 residues. In DNA form, the CDR3 reads TGTGCCAGCAGCTTAGACAGGGGGCCCTCCTACGAGCAGTACTTC. Translation: CASSLDRGPSYEQYF.

There are a few counts of this clone. This chain links TRBV6-5 with TRBJ2-3; 10 bases map to TRBD2. With 7 bases clipped from V and 4 bases from J, the junction kept 5 bases outside the gene matches. Germline loops: CDR1 MNHEY, CDR2 SVGAGI. The CDR3 loop spans 14 amino acids. CDR3 loop: CASKEGLASDTQYF. In nucleotides, the CDR3 is TGTGCCAGCAAGGAGGGACTAGCGTCAGATACGCAGTATTTT.

The chain employs TRBV5-1 and TRBJ1-2, with D possibly being TRBD1 (5 bases). V shed 0 bases and J shed 8 bases, with 11 bases lying between them. CDR1 and CDR2 from the germline V gene are SGHRS and YFSETQ. CDR3 length: 13 residues. The CDR3 DNA follows: TGCGCCAGCAGCTTGGCCGGGGGTACGGGCTACACCTTC. Translating it yields CASSLAGGTGYTF.

This chain links TRBV2 with TRBJ2-1; TRBD1 matches 8 bases. V shed 6 bases and J 1 base; nucleotides not matched to a gene: 8. There are 16 residues in the CDR3. Germline V gives CDR1 SNHLY, CDR2 FYNNEI. DNA of the CDR3: TGTGCCAGCAGAGTCGCAGGGGGCGCGTCCTACAATGAGCAGTTCTTC. Protein sequence: CASRVAGGASYNEQFF.

The chain employs TRBV6-5 and TRBJ1-6, with TRBD1 identical over 7 bases. The V and J ends lost 4 bases and 9 bases, in that order; junction bases with no gene match: 6. The germline gives CDR1 MNHEY, CDR2 SVGAGI. The CDR3 contains 14 residues. CDR3 protein: CASSLQGVRSPLHF. CDR3 sequence (DNA): TGTGCCAGCAGTTTGCAGGGGGTACGTTCACCCCTCCACTTT.

Here the CDR3 DNA reads TGTGCCACCAGCCCCGCTAGAGCCAAAGGAGCTTTCTTT. It codes for CATSPARAKGAFF. This chain links TRBV15 with TRBJ1-1; D gene ambiguous. CDR1 and CDR2 from the germline V gene are LNHNV and YYDKDF (reference sequence). Trimming shortened V by 5 bases and J by 10 bases, and 17 bases separated the two germline ends. The CDR3 is 13 amino acids.

This chain joins TRBV7-8 and TRBJ1-5; the match to TRBD1 covers 11 bases. Germline CDR1 SGHVS, CDR2 FQNEAQ. The CDR3 covers 15 residues. V lost 4 bases to trimming and J lost 4 bases; unmatched junction nucleotides: 3. CDR3 amino acids: CASSSGQGGNQPQHF. CDR3 nucleotide sequence: TGTGCCAGCAGCTCGGGACAGGGGGGGAATCAGCCCCAGCATTTT. Based on the CDR3 plus reference TRBV7-8 and TRBJ1-5, the full variable domain is GAGVSQSPRYKVAKRGQDVALRCDPISGHVSLFWYQQALGQGPEFLTYFQNEAQLDKSGLPSDRFFAERPEGSVSTLKIQRTQQEDSAVYLCASSSGQGGNQPQHFGDGTRLSIL.

The chain has TRBV10-3 and TRBJ1-5; 9 nucleotides agree with TRBD1. This CDR3 region has 14 residues. The trim removed 6 bases at V and 11 bases at J, leaving 11 bases unmatched. Germline CDR1 is ENHRY and CDR2 is SYGVKD. CDR3 residues: CAISEDRGRVAQHF. CDR3 DNA sequence: TGTGCCATCAGCGAGGACAGGGGCCGCGTGGCCCAGCATTTT.

The genes are TRBV19 and TRBJ2-1, with TRBD1 identical over 8 bases. Germline CDR1 LNHDA, CDR2 SQIVND (reference sequence). The CDR3 is 14 amino acids. The V gene end was trimmed by 8 bases and the J gene end by 3 bases; junction bases not matched to a gene: 6. The CDR3 DNA reads TGTGCCAGTGCCTCGGGACAGGACTACAATGAGCAGTTCTTC. It specifies CASASGQDYNEQFF.

This clone occurred once. This chain connects TRBV5-1 to TRBJ1-2, with 7 bases that match TRBD1. The CDR3 runs to 15 residues. The trim removed 2 bases at V and 1 base at J, leaving 5 bases unmatched. Germline CDR1 is SGHRS and CDR2 is YFSETQ. The CDR3 nucleotides read TGCGCCAGCAGCTTTAATCAGGGGGTTAACTATGGCTACACCTTC. Protein product: CASSFNQGVNYGYTF.

The V gene is TRBV7-2, the J gene TRBJ1-1; TRBD1 matches at 7 bases. Per the germline V gene, CDR1 is SGHTA and CDR2 is FQGNSA. V trimming: 6 bases; J trimming: 4 bases; junction bases outside the gene matches: 11. The CDR3 loop spans 15 amino acids. The CDR3 coding sequence is TGTGCCAGCAGTTCGCAACAGGGGTTGCGCACTGAAGCTTTCTTT. Its protein is CASSSQQGLRTEAFF. The full variable domain, in which reference TRBV7-2 and TRBJ1-1 provide the parts outside the CDR3, is GAGVSQSPSNKVTEKGKDVELRCDPISGHTALYWYRQSLGQGLEFLIYFQGNSAPDKSGLPSDRFSAERTGGSVSTLTIQRTQQEDSAVYLCASSSQQGLRTEAFFGQGTRLTVV.

The chain is built from TRBV19 and TRBJ1-1; 8 bases are a match to TRBD1. After removal of 5 bases from V and 0 bases from J, the junction contained 2 bases not matched to a gene. The CDR3 is 14 amino acids. Germline CDR1 is LNHDA and CDR2 is SQIVND (reference sequence). The chain's CDR3 is CASSLGQVNTEAFF. The CDR3 DNA sequence: TGTGCCAGTAGTCTGGGACAGGTGAACACTGAAGCTTTCTTT.

The chain carries TRBV10-1 and TRBJ1-1; the D is unclear. The germline CDR1 and CDR2 sequences are WNHNN and SYGVQD (reference sequence). Between the trimmed V and J ends, which lost 2 bases and 2 bases, there was a span of 6 bases. The CDR3 is 13 residues long. CDR3 coding DNA: TGCGCCAGCAGTGAGAACAGCAACACTGAAGCTTTCTTT. It specifies CASSENSNTEAFF.

The CDR3 here is CASSYSPTEPYGYTF. For the CDR3, the DNA is TGTGCCAGCAGTTACTCTCCGACAGAGCCTTATGGCTACACCTTC. The chain uses TRBV6-5 and TRBJ1-2; weak D call: TRBD1 (5 bases). The V gene lost 0 bases and the J gene lost 5 bases, with 13 bases spanning the gap. The germline V gene has CDR1 MNHEY and CDR2 SVGAGI. This CDR3 contains 15 residues.

The genes are TRBV5-1 and TRBJ2-3; 10 nucleotides agree with TRBD1. In germline, CDR1 is SGHRS, CDR2 YFSETQ. This CDR3 has 16 residues. The V and J ends lost 4 bases and 1 base, in that order; junction bases with no gene match: 6. CDR3 nucleotides: TGCGCCAGCAGCCCTCGGACAGGGGGAGGCACAGATACGCAGTATTTT. It yields the protein CASSPRTGGGTDTQYF.

Notes on this clone: A junction end diverges from the germline sequence, so it may reflect a read error. The gene calls are TRBV11-3 and TRBJ2-4; 12 nucleotides align to TRBD1. Germline-derived CDR1 and CDR2 are SGHNT and YENEEA. This CDR3 region has 15 residues. The CDR3 is CASSTSPGTGGPMTF. The CDR3 DNA follows: TGTGCCAGCAGCACTTCGCCCGGGACAGGGGGCCCTATGACCTTC.

The genes are TRBV7-2 and TRBJ1-1, with a possible D match to TRBD1 (5 bases). V was clipped by 2 bases and J by 4 bases, with 17 bases between them. CDR1 is SGHTA, CDR2 FQGNSA, per germline. This CDR3 comprises 16 residues. This CDR3 reads CASSLQQAGVGTEAFF. In DNA form, the CDR3 reads TGTGCCAGCAGCTTACAACAGGCTGGAGTGGGCACTGAAGCTTTCTTT. The variable domain in full, with the rest retrieved from reference TRBV7-2 and TRBJ1-1, is GAGVSQSPSNKVTEKGKDVELRCDPISGHTALYWYRQSLGQGLEFLIYFQGNSAPDKSGLPSDRFSAERTGGSVSTLTIQRTQQEDSAVYLCASSLQQAGVGTEAFFGQGTRLTVV.